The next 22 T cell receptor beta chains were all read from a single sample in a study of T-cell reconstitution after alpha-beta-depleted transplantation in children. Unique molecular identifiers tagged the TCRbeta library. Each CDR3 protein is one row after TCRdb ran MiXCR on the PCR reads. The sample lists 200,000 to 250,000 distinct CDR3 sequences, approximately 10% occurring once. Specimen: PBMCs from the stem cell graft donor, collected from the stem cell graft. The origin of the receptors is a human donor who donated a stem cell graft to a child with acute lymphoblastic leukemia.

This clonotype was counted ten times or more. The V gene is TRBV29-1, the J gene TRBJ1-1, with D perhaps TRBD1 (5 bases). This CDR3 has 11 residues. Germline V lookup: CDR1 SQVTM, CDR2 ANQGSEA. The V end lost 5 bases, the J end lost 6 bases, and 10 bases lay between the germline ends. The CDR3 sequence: CSVYRRAEAFF. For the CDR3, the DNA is TGCAGCGTTTACAGGAGGGCTGAAGCTTTCTTT.

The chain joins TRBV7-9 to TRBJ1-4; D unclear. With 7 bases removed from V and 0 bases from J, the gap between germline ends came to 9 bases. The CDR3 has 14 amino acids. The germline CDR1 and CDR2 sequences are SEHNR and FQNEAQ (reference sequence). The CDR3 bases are TGTGCCAGCAAAGGAGATGCAACTAATGAAAAACTGTTTTTT. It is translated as CASKGDATNEKLFF.

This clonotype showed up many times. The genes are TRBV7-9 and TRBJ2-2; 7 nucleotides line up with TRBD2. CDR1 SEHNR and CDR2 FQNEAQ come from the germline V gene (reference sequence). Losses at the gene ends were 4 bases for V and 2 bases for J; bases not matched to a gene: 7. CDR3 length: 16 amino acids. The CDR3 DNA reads TGTGCCAGCAGCTCCCCCAGCGGGAAAAACACCGGGGAGCTGTTTTTT. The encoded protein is CASSSPSGKNTGELFF.

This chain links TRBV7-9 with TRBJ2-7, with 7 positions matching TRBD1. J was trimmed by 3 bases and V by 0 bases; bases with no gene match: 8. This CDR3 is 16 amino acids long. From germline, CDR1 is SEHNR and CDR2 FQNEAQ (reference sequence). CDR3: CASSLAQRTGDYEQYF. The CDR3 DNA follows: TGTGCCAGCAGCTTAGCGCAGCGGACAGGCGACTACGAGCAGTACTTC. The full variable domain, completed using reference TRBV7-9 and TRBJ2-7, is DTGVSQNPRHKITKRGQNVTFRCDPISEHNRLYWYRQTLGQGPEFLTYFQNEAQLEKSRLLSDRFSAERPKGSFSTLEIQRTEQGDSAMYLCASSLAQRTGDYEQYFGPGTRLTVT.

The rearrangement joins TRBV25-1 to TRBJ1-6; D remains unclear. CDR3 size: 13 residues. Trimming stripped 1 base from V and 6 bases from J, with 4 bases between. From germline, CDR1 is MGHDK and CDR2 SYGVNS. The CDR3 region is CASSEWINSPLHF. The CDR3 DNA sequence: TGTGCCAGCAGTGAATGGATTAATTCACCCCTCCACTTT. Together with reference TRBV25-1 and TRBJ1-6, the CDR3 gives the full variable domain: EADIYQTPRYLVIGTGKKITLECSQTMGHDKMYWYQQDPGMELHLIHYSYGVNSTEKGDLSSESTVSRIRTEHFPLTLESARPSHTSQYLCASSEWINSPLHFGNGTRLTVT.

DNA for the CDR3: TGTGCCAGCAGCCCTTGGGGGGCCCAAGAGACCCAGTACTTC. Its protein product is CASSPWGAQETQYF. V and J are TRBV3-1 and TRBJ2-5; D assignment may be TRBD1 or TRBD2 (6 bases each). From germline, CDR1 is LGHDT and CDR2 YNNKEL (reference sequence). V lost 4 bases to trimming and J lost 1 base, with 10 bases between them. The CDR3 is 14 amino acids.

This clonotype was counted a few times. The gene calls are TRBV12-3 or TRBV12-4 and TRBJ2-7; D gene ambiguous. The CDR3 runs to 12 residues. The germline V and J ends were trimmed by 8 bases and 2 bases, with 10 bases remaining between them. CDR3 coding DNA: TGTGCCAGCGGCCCGAGGCCCTACGAGCAGTACTTC. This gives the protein CASGPRPYEQYF.

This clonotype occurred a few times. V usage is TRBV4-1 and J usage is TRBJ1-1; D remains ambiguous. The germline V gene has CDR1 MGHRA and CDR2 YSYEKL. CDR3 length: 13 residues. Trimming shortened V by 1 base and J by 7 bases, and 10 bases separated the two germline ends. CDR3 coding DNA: TGCGCCAGCAGCCAAGTTGGGTTGGGTGAAGCTTTCTTT. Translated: CASSQVGLGEAFF.

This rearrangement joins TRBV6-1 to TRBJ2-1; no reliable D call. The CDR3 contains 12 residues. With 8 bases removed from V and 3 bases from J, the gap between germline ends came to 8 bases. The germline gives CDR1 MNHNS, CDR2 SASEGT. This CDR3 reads CASANYYNEQFF. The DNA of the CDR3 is TGTGCCAGCGCAAACTACTACAATGAGCAGTTCTTC.

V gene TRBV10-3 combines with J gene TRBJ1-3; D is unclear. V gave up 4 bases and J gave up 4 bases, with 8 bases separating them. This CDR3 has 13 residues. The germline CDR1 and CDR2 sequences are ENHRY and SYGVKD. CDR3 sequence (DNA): TGTGCCATCAGTGGGACGGCCGGAAACACCATATATTTT. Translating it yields CAISGTAGNTIYF.

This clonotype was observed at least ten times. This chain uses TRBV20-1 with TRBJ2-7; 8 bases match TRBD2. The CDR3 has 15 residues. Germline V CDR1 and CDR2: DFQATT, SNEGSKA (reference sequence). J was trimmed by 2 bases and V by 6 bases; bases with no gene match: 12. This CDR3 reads CSASMGSGATYEQYF. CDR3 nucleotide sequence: TGCAGTGCGTCTATGGGTAGCGGGGCCACCTACGAGCAGTACTTC.

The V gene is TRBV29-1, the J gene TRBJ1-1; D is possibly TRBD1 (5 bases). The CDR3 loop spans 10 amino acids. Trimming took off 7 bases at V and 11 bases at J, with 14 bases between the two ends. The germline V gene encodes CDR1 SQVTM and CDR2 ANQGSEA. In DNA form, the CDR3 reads TGCAGCGCCGGCCGGGGCAACGCTTTCTTT. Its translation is CSAGRGNAFF.

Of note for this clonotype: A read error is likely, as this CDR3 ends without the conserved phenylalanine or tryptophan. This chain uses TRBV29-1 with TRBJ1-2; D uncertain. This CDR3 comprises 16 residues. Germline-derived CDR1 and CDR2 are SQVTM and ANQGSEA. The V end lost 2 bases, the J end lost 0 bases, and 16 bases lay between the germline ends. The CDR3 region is CSVELVQSIPNYGYTY. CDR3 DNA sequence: TGCAGCGTTGAATTGGTCCAATCCATTCCTAACTATGGCTACACCTAC.

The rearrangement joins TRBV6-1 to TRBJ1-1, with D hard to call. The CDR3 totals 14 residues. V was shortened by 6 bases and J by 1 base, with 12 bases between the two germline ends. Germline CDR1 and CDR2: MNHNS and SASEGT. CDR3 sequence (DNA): TGTGCCAGCAGCACGGCCCTGGGGAACACTGAAGCTTTCTTT. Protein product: CASSTALGNTEAFF.

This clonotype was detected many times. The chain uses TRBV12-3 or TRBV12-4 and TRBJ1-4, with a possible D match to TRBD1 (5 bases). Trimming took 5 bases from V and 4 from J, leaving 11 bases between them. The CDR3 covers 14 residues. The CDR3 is CASSLGTGNEKLFF. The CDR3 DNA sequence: TGTGCCAGCAGTCTTGGGACCGGTAATGAAAAACTGTTTTTT.

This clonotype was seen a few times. CDR3 DNA: TGCGCCAGCAGGAGGGACAATCAGGAGACCCAGTACTTC. Translation: CASRRDNQETQYF. The chain links TRBV10-2 to TRBJ2-5, with a weak D call TRBD1 (6 bases). CDR1 is WSHSY, CDR2 SAAADI, per germline. V dropped 6 bases and J dropped 5 bases, with 13 bases sitting between them. The CDR3 length is 13 residues.

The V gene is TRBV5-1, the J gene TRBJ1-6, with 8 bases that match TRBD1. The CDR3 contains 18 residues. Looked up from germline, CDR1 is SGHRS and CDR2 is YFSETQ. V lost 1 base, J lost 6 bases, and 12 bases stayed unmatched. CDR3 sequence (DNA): TGCGCCAGCAGCTTGAGGGAAAGGCAGGGGGCGCCTAATTCACCCCTCCACTTT. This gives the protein CASSLRERQGAPNSPLHF.

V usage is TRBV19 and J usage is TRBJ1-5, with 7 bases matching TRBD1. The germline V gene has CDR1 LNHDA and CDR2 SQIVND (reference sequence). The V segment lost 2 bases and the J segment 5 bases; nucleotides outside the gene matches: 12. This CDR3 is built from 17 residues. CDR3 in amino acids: CASSILPDRVSDQPQHF. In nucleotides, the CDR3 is TGTGCCAGTAGTATACTCCCCGACAGGGTATCGGATCAGCCCCAGCATTTT.

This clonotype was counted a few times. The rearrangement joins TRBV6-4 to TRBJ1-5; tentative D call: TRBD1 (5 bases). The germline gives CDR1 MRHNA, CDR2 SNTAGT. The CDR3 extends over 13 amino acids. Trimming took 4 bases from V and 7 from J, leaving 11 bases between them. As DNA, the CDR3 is TGTGCCAGCAGTGTGCAGGGTGAGCAGCCCCAGCATTTT. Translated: CASSVQGEQPQHF.

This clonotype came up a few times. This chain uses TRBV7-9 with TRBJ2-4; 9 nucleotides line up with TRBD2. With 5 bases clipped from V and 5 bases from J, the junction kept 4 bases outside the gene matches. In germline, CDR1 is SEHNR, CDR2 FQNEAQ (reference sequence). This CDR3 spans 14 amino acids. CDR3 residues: CASSPTSGENIQYF. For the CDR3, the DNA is TGTGCCAGCAGCCCGACTAGCGGAGAAAACATTCAGTACTTC.

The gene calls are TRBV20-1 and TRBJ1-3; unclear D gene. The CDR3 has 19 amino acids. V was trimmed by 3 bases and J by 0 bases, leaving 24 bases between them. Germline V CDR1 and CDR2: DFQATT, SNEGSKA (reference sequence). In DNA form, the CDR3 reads TGCAGTGCTAGGGCTCCGGGCCTGATTCCCCCCTACTCTGGAAACACCATATATTTT. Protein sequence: CSARAPGLIPPYSGNTIYF.

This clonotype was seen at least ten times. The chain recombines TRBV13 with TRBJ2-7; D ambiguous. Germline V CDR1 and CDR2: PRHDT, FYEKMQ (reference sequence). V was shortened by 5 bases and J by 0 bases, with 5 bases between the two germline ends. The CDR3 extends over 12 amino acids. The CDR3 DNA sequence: TGTGCCAGCAGCATAAGCTCCTACGAGCAGTACTTC. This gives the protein CASSISSYEQYF.